The clone carrying this T cell receptor (beta chain) was detected only a few times. Its antigen is as yet unknown. These data originate in a study of shared clonotypes between healthy human individuals. Looked up from germline, CDR1 is SGHNT and CDR2 is YYREEE (reference sequence). V lost 4 bases to trimming and J lost 6 bases, with 17 bases between them. This CDR3 is built from 15 residues. Deep was the level used in running the assay. The assay was immunoSEQ multiplex PCR, and TCRdb's table has in-frame clones only and misses some. The sample holds under 1,100,000 clones; 70% to 80% are singletons and the top ten take 1.5%. The study's findings and limits: Sampling used blood alone; tissue repertoires probably differ. Memory subsets had estimated richness that was generally smaller than that of naive subsets.

This receptor was identified in a young man in good health. Sequenced material: memory CD4+ T cells sorted from blood. Subset meaning: CD45RA-negative fraction. This chain joins TRBV5-4 and TRBJ2-1, with D perhaps matching TRBD1 (6 bases). In nucleotides, the CDR3 is TGTGCCAGCAGCCCTGGACAGCAATTGACCAATGAGCAGTTCTTC. Translation gives CASSPGQQLTNEQFF.